This TCR beta chain was recovered during a study of blood T cells in healthy people across ages. Study-level information: In model experiments, template switching was able to capture about one barcoded beta molecule for every two T cells that were present.

With a J-beta primer mix and a sample-barcoded 5' primer, a second PCR ran about 6 to 11 cycles. TCRdb redid the calling of the 5' RACE reads with MiXCR, one entry per CDR3 protein. The table has about 1,400,000 distinct CDR3 sequences, 42% seen once. The V end was cut by 1 base, the J end by 0 bases, with 13 bases between. Germline V gives CDR1 SGHAT, CDR2 FQNNGV. CDR3 length equals 17 residues. Concerning this clonotype itself: Its antigen is currently unknown.

Overall study findings and caveats: PBMCs that were unsorted prevented a conclusive naive versus antigen-experienced comparison. Diversity of TCR beta correlated strongly with naive T cell percentage. A greater number of naive CD4+ cells and higher diversity distinguished long-lived donors from aged donors.

The sequence was collected from a woman aged 18-35 years in good health. The rearrangement uses TRBV11-2 and TRBJ2-1; D unresolved. The sequenced material came from blood. CDR3 DNA sequence: TGTGCCAGCAGCTTAGTACTATCCACCTCCTCCTACAATGAGCAGTTCTTC. This translates into CASSLVLSTSSYNEQFF. The full variable domain, completed using reference TRBV11-2 and TRBJ2-1, is EAGVAQSPRYKIIEKRQSVAFWCNPISGHATLYWYQQILGQGPKLLIQFQNNGVVDDSQLPKDRFSAERLKGVDSTLKIQPAKLEDSAVYLCASSLVLSTSSYNEQFFGPGTRLTVL.